The sequence of this TCR beta chain was determined in a study of technical replicates of blood from a few donors. Germline V gene sequence: CDR1 MDHEN, CDR2 SYDVKM. CDR3 length equals 14 residues. V gave up 6 bases and J gave up 4 bases; unmatched junction bases: 8. TCRdb's copy holds only in-frame clones and misses some; the assay was immunoSEQ multiplex PCR. The sample has some 82,000 clones; around 94% are singletons. The sample comprised T cells isolated from PBMCs. The gene calls are TRBV28 and TRBJ1-2, with TRBD1 identical over 7 bases. The receptor comes from a human donor in good health. This chain's CDR3 is CASSPGDRIYGYTF. In nucleotides, the CDR3 is TGTGCCAGCAGCCCCGGGGACAGAATCTATGGCTACACCTTC.